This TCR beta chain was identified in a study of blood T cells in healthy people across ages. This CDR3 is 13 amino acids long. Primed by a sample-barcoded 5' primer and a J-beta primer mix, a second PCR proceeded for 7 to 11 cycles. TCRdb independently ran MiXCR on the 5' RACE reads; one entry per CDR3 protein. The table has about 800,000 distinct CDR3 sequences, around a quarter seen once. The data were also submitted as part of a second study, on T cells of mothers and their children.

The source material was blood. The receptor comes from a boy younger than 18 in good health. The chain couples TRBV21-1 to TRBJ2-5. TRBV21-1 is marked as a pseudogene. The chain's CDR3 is CASSKAGKETQYF. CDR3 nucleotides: TGTGCCAGCAGCAAAGCGGGAAAAGAGACCCAGTACTTC.